This entry features one T cell receptor beta chain sequence. V lost 2 bases, J lost 7 bases, and 11 bases lay in between. Germline-derived CDR1 and CDR2 are MNHEY and SVGAGI. The CDR3 has 13 amino acids. This sample was taken from a study of blood T cell repertoires in COVID-19. In the authors' methods: Estimation of nucleated cell counts relied on the amplification of reference gene primers. The method was immunoSEQ multiplex PCR; TCRdb's version includes in-frame clones alone and lacks a portion of them. V, J and clone size reflect that table, while D and trimming were determined from the DNA. The sample holds about 260,000 clones; around 80% are singletons and the top ten take 1.5% to 2%.

The TCR comes from a woman aged 80 or older with acute or convalescent COVID-19. The V gene is TRBV6-5, the J gene TRBJ1-1; no clear D. Sample: peripheral blood. As DNA, the CDR3 is TGTGCCAGCAGTTACCGTTCCCGGAGTGAAGCTTTCTTT. Translated: CASSYRSRSEAFF.